This T cell receptor beta chain comes out of a study of blood T cell repertoires in COVID-19. The wider study: Collection of acute and convalescent COVID-19 samples took place in the United States, Italy and Spain. Nucleic acid was either cDNA or gDNA, and it came from T cells, B-cell-depleted T cells, or PBMCs.

As originally analysed: Amplified reference gene primers provided the basis for estimating nucleated cell counts. Using immunoSEQ multiplex PCR, the repertoire was profiled, and TCRdb retains in-frame clones only, with some absent. V, J and clone size were drawn from that table, and D and trimming were deduced from the DNA. This table has about 260,000 clones, 87% appearing once. This clone was detected a few times. The specimen was peripheral blood. This clonotype originated in a woman in her fifties or sixties who had recovered from COVID-19.

Here the CDR3 reads CASRRLAGTEGQFF. In nucleotides, the CDR3 is TGTGCCAGCCGCCGACTAGCGGGGACCGAGGGGCAGTTCTTC. The chain uses TRBV27 and TRBJ2-1; 11 bases match TRBD2. J was trimmed by 12 bases and V by 8 bases; bases with no gene match: 12. The CDR3 consists of 14 residues. Germline-derived CDR1 and CDR2 are MNHEY and SMNVEV (reference sequence).